A selection of T cell receptor beta chains follows, all from one sample in a study of blood T cells in healthy people across ages. TCRdb reanalysed the 5' RACE reads using MiXCR and keeps one entry per CDR3 protein. This table has about 670,000 distinct CDR3 sequences, under 65% appearing once. Source material: blood. The receptors come from a woman of 80 years or more in good health. Each CDR3 is given with its conserved first and last residue. D genes are given only for firm matches. Clone size is given for some rows only: seen once, a few or many times, or a class if the clone is expanded.

J: TRBJ2-7; length: 18; size: NA; V: TRBV7-9; D: TRBD2; CDR3: CASNRGLAGDRYSYEQYF; DNA: TGTGCCAGCAACCGAGGACTAGCGGGGGACCGGTACTCCTACGAGCAGTACTTC
J: TRBJ2-1; length: 13; size: NA; V: TRBV5-1; D: NA; CDR3: CASSARGVPEQFF; DNA: TGCGCCAGCAGCGCCCGAGGAGTTCCTGAGCAGTTCTTC
J: TRBJ2-2; length: 15; size: few; V: TRBV9; D: NA; CDR3: CATADGAGLTGELFF; DNA: TGTGCCACTGCCGACGGGGCAGGGTTGACCGGGGAGCTGTTTTTT
J: TRBJ2-1; length: 13; size: many; V: TRBV20-1; D: TRBD1; CDR3: CSALGQGANEQFF; DNA: TGCAGTGCTTTAGGACAGGGGGCCAATGAGCAGTTCTTC
J: TRBJ1-2; length: 10; size: few; V: TRBV29-1; D: NA; CDR3: CSVFESGYTF; DNA: TGCAGCGTTTTTGAATCTGGCTACACCTTC
J: TRBJ2-1; length: 15; size: NA; V: TRBV7-2; D: NA; CDR3: CASSLAGGGPNEQFF; DNA: TGTGCCAGCAGCTTAGCGGGCGGGGGCCCCAATGAGCAGTTCTTC
J: TRBJ2-1; length: 16; size: many; V: TRBV21-1; D: NA; CDR3: CASSKETLLPYNEQFF; DNA: TGTGCCAGCAGCAAAGAAACTCTATTACCCTACAATGAGCAGTTCTTC
J: TRBJ2-7; length: 14; size: many; V: TRBV5-1; D: NA; CDR3: CASSLSGTYYEQYF; DNA: TGCGCCAGCAGCTTGTCCGGGACATACTACGAGCAGTACTTC
J: TRBJ2-5; length: 15; size: few; V: TRBV7-7; D: NA; CDR3: CASSAGQGLQETQYF; DNA: TGTGCTAGCAGCGCCGGACAGGGACTACAAGAGACCCAGTACTTC
J: TRBJ2-1; length: 15; size: few; V: TRBV18; D: TRBD1; CDR3: CASSPRTGADNEQFF; DNA: TGTGCCAGCTCACCCAGGACAGGGGCCGACAATGAGCAGTTCTTC
J: TRBJ2-1; length: 14; size: many; V: TRBV2; D: TRBD2; CDR3: CASLEASGRVEQFF; DNA: TGTGCCAGCCTGGAGGCTAGCGGGAGAGTTGAGCAGTTCTTC
J: TRBJ2-7; length: 16; size: NA; V: TRBV12-3/TRBV12-4; D: NA; CDR3: CASSPPNGPNYNEQYF; DNA: TGTGCCAGCAGCCCCCCTAACGGGCCAAACTACAATGAGCAGTACTTC
J: TRBJ2-1; length: 14; size: NA; V: TRBV5-1; D: TRBD2; CDR3: CARSKGLEGQEQFF; DNA: TGCGCCCGCAGCAAGGGACTAGAGGGCCAAGAGCAGTTCTTC
J: TRBJ2-7; length: 13; size: NA; V: TRBV7-9; D: NA; CDR3: CASSSPNPYEQYF; DNA: TGTGCCAGCAGCTCCCCGAACCCCTACGAGCAGTACTTC
J: TRBJ2-1; length: 15; size: NA; V: TRBV7-9; D: NA; CDR3: CASSSSYPSYNEQFF; DNA: TGTGCCAGCAGCTCATCTTACCCCTCCTACAATGAGCAGTTCTTC
J: TRBJ1-2; length: 16; size: few; V: TRBV27; D: NA; CDR3: CASSLSWGSNYYGYTF; DNA: TGTGCCAGCAGTTTATCCTGGGGCAGCAACTACTATGGCTACACCTTC
J: TRBJ2-7; length: 14; size: NA; V: TRBV28; D: TRBD2; CDR3: CAVKRGISSYEQYF; DNA: TGTGCAGTGAAGCGGGGGATCAGCTCCTACGAGCAGTACTTC
J: TRBJ2-3; length: 14; size: many; V: TRBV20-1; D: NA; CDR3: CSARDGSGRDTQYF; DNA: TGCAGTGCTAGAGATGGGTCCGGTAGAGATACGCAGTATTTT
J: TRBJ2-5; length: 14; size: NA; V: TRBV6-5; D: TRBD1; CDR3: CASSRQGGGETQYF; DNA: TGTGCCAGCAGCCGACAGGGGGGAGGAGAGACCCAGTACTTC
J: TRBJ2-1; length: 12; size: NA; V: TRBV7-2; D: NA; CDR3: CASRGTGGEEFF; DNA: TGTGCCAGCAGAGGGACCGGCGGGGAAGAGTTCTTC
J: TRBJ2-1; length: 16; size: many; V: TRBV7-3; D: NA; CDR3: CASSLRGVSARGEQFF; DNA: TGTGCCAGCAGCTTAAGAGGAGTGAGCGCTCGCGGTGAGCAGTTCTTC
J: TRBJ2-7; length: 15; size: NA; V: TRBV5-1; D: TRBD1; CDR3: CASSLEDRGSYEQYF; DNA: TGCGCCAGCAGCTTGGAGGACAGGGGTTCCTACGAGCAGTACTTC
J: TRBJ1-4; length: 14; size: few; V: TRBV20-1; D: NA; CDR3: CSASPSSANEKLFF; DNA: TGCAGTGCTAGTCCGAGCAGCGCTAATGAAAAACTGTTTTTT
J: TRBJ2-3; length: 16; size: many; V: TRBV4-2; D: NA; CDR3: CASSISNRPGVDGQYF; DNA: TGTGCCAGCAGCATCAGCAACAGGCCCGGGGTGGATGGGCAGTATTTT
J: TRBJ2-7; length: 16; size: many; V: TRBV9; D: TRBD2; CDR3: CASSVAPTSGSYEQYF; DNA: TGTGCCAGCAGCGTAGCCCCGACTAGCGGGAGTTACGAGCAGTACTTC
J: TRBJ1-5; length: 13; size: once; V: TRBV3-1; D: NA; CDR3: CASSQAGSQPQHF; DNA: TGTGCCAGCAGCCAAGCAGGGTCCCAGCCCCAGCATTTT